The 16 T cell receptor beta chains reported below all come from one sample, sequenced in a study of shared clonotypes between healthy human individuals (dated by TCRdb to 2018 to 2021). The library was produced with the immunoSEQ multiplex PCR assay. The immuneACCESS repertoire file appears here via TCRdb, limited to in-frame rearrangements. These files lack a portion of the clones; in checked studies, under half of the deficit traces to unresolved V genes, and the cause of the others is not known. The sample includes approximately 460,000 clones, with approximately 71% observed a single time. Approximately 12% of the sample comes from the top ten. Sequenced input: PBMCs. These receptors all stem from a woman aged 40 to 50 in good health. Some clones in this sample may be carry-over from other donors' samples.

The chain couples TRBV29-1 to TRBJ2-1; 8 bases map to TRBD1. CDR3 length: 16 residues. CDR1 SQVTM and CDR2 ANQGSEA come from the germline V gene. Trimming cost V 6 bases and J 4 bases; bases outside gene matches: 14. The CDR3 sequence: CSVLPGQATPYNEQFF. The CDR3 nucleotides are TGCAGCGTCTTGCCGGGACAGGCCACACCATACAATGAGCAGTTCTTC.

V and J are TRBV19 and TRBJ2-3; 8 nucleotides line up with TRBD2. Looked up from germline, CDR1 is LNHDA and CDR2 is SQIVND (reference sequence). The CDR3 sequence is 16 residues long. The J segment lost 3 bases and the V segment lost 5 bases, leaving 10 bases of the junction unmatched. DNA for the CDR3: TGTGCCAGTAGTTCCGGGGTAGCGGGATTAACAGATACGCAGTATTTT. This sequence encodes CASSSGVAGLTDTQYF. Using reference TRBV19 and TRBJ2-3 for the parts outside the CDR3, the full variable domain is DGGITQSPKYLFRKEGQNVTLSCEQNLNHDAMYWYRQDPGQGLRLIYYSQIVNDFQKGDIAEGYSVSREKKESFPLTVTSAQKNPTAFYLCASSSGVAGLTDTQYFGPGTRLTVL.

V gene TRBV5-6 combines with J gene TRBJ2-7; the D gene is possibly TRBD2 (5 bases). The CDR3 has 16 amino acids. Per germline, CDR1 SGHDT and CDR2 YYEEEE. The ends were cut back, 0 bases at V and 0 bases at J, with 13 bases in the middle. The CDR3 protein is CASSLGGWGSSYEQYF. In nucleotides, the CDR3 is TGTGCCAGCAGCTTGGGAGGGTGGGGTAGCTCCTACGAGCAGTACTTC.

Remarks on this clone: This could be a read error, since a much larger clone is one nucleotide away. V usage is TRBV13 and J usage is TRBJ1-1, with 7 bases lining up with TRBD1. V lost 2 bases, J lost 1 base, and 1 base stayed unmatched. Germline lookup yields CDR1 PRHDT and CDR2 FYEKMQ (reference sequence). The CDR3 loop spans 14 amino acids. CDR3 sequence: CASSLSGGNTEAFF. The CDR3 DNA is TGTGCCAGCAGCTTATCAGGGGGGAACACTGAAGCTTTCTTT.

The DNA for the CDR3 is TGCAGCGTTGGGGGTGGCGGGGCGGAGTACGAGCAGTACTTC. It is translated as CSVGGGGAEYEQYF. The chain couples TRBV29-1 to TRBJ2-7; the D gene is possibly TRBD2 (6 bases). CDR1 is SQVTM and CDR2 is ANQGSEA in the germline V gene. With 4 bases removed from V and 4 bases from J, the gap between germline ends came to 17 bases. The CDR3 is made up of 14 amino acids.

Regarding this clone: Given a much more abundant clone one base away, this may be a read error. The V gene is TRBV7-2, the J gene TRBJ1-1; D is undetermined. V was clipped by 3 bases and J by 0 bases, with 5 bases between them. Germline V gives CDR1 SGHTA, CDR2 FQGNSA. The CDR3 runs to 13 residues. CDR3 DNA sequence: TGTGCCAGCAGCTTTTTTATGAACACTGAAGCTTTCTTT. It translates to CASSFFMNTEAFF.

This clone was detected only a few times. With a far larger clone one base away, a read error is the likely cause. The same CDR3 also results from other DNA sequences found in this sample. The chain joins TRBV6-5 to TRBJ1-1, with a weak D call TRBD1 (6 bases). V lost 2 bases and J lost 11, with 21 bases in between. The germline gives CDR1 MNHEY, CDR2 SVGAGI. The CDR3 sequence is 15 residues long. The CDR3 DNA sequence: TGTGCCAGCAGTTACCAGATTCAGGGGACGTTAAACGCTTTCTTT. Translated, it gives CASSYQIQGTLNAFF.

The chain is built from TRBV15 and TRBJ2-7; the D gene is possibly TRBD2 (5 bases). The germline V and J ends were trimmed by 3 bases and 9 bases, with 18 bases remaining between them. Germline V lookup: CDR1 LNHNV, CDR2 YYDKDF (reference sequence). The length of the CDR3 is 14 residues. CDR3 protein: CATSRGRGSTGQYF. CDR3 bases: TGTGCCACCAGCAGGGGCCGAGGGTCTACGGGGCAGTACTTC.

To note about this clone: A single base is all that separates this from a far larger clone, so a read error is likely. The J gene is TRBJ2-7, the V gene TRBV30; possibly TRBD2 for D (6 bases). This CDR3 spans 13 amino acids. The germline V gene has CDR1 GTSNPN and CDR2 SVGIG (reference sequence). CDR3 DNA sequence: TGTGCCTGGAGGGCGCGGGGTTCCTACGTGCAGTACTTC. It encodes CAWRARGSYVQYF. The full variable domain, in which reference TRBV30 and TRBJ2-7 provide the parts outside the CDR3, is SQTIHQWPATLVQPVGSPLSLECTVEGTSNPNLYWYRQAAGRGLQLLFYSVGIGQISSEVPQNLSASRPQDRQFILSSKKLLLSDSGFYLCAWRARGSYVQYFGPGTRLTVT.

The DNA for the CDR3 is TGTGCCAGCAGCAGACTAGCGGGAGGGATCGATGAGCAGTTCTTC. This encodes CASSRLAGGIDEQFF. The J gene is TRBJ2-1, the V gene TRBV7-2, with 14 bases lining up with TRBD2. V dropped 5 bases and J dropped 8; count of bases not matched to a gene: 5. Per germline, CDR1 SGHTA and CDR2 FQGNSA. CDR3 length: 15 amino acids. Using reference TRBV7-2 and TRBJ2-1 for the parts outside the CDR3, the full variable domain is GAGVSQSPSNKVTEKGKDVELRCDPISGHTALYWYRQSLGQGLEFLIYFQGNSAPDKSGLPSDRFSAERTGGSVSTLTIQRTQQEDSAVYLCASSRLAGGIDEQFFGPGTRLTVL.

The V call is TRBV7-2, the J call TRBJ2-1; TRBD2 matches at 12 bases. J lost 8 bases, V lost 5 bases, and 13 bases had no gene match. Looked up from germline, CDR1 is SGHTA and CDR2 is FQGNSA. CDR3 length: 17 residues. Written as DNA, the CDR3 is TGTGCCAGCAGCCTAGATCAACCGACTAGCGGGAGCGATGAGCAGTTCTTC. Translation: CASSLDQPTSGSDEQFF.

The rearrangement links TRBV4-2 to TRBJ1-2; D is perhaps TRBD1 (6 bases). Germline CDR1 LGHNA, CDR2 YNFKEQ. The ends were cut back, 0 bases at V and 5 bases at J, with 19 bases in the middle. The CDR3 is made up of 17 amino acids. For the CDR3, the DNA is TGTGCCAGCAGCCAAGAAGGGAGTTTTATAACAGGGTATGGCTACACCTTC. Translated: CASSQEGSFITGYGYTF.

A remark on this clone: A far larger clone lies a single base away; this is likely a read error. V is TRBV30 and J is TRBJ1-5; D possibly corresponds to TRBD1 (6 bases). The assigned J gene may be wrong: the sequence end matches TRBJ2-3 better. The CDR3 contains 13 residues. The germline V gene has CDR1 GTSNPN and CDR2 SVGIG (reference sequence). CDR3 amino acids: CAWSYGGNQPQYF. As DNA, the CDR3 is TGTGCCTGGAGCTATGGGGGCAATCAGCCCCAGTATTTT.

The chain has TRBV28 and TRBJ2-1; D assignment may be TRBD1 or TRBD2 (5 bases each). The CDR3 contains 15 residues. Trimming left V 7 bases short and J 7 bases short, with 20 bases between. Per germline, CDR1 MDHEN and CDR2 SYDVKM. The chain's CDR3 is CASNSIGASKNEQFF. CDR3 bases: TGTGCCAGCAACTCCATAGGGGCTAGCAAGAATGAGCAGTTCTTC.

A single count supports this clone. The CDR3 nucleotides are TGCGCCAGCAGCTTGGACGGACGGCAAGAGACCCAGTACTTC. Translation gives CASSLDGRQETQYF. The chain is built from TRBV5-1 and TRBJ2-5; D remains ambiguous. Germline CDR1 and CDR2: SGHRS and YFSETQ. The V end was cut by 0 bases, the J end by 2 bases, with 8 bases between. The CDR3 has 14 residues. Based on the CDR3 plus reference TRBV5-1 and TRBJ2-5, the full variable domain is KAGVTQTPRYLIKTRGQQVTLSCSPISGHRSVSWYQQTPGQGLQFLFEYFSETQRNKGNFPGRFSGRQFSNSRSEMNVSTLELGDSALYLCASSLDGRQETQYFGPGTRLLVL.

The rearrangement uses TRBV5-4 and TRBJ2-1, with TRBD2 as a possible D gene (6 bases). Looked up from germline, CDR1 is SGHNT and CDR2 is YYREEE (reference sequence). The CDR3 runs to 17 residues. Trimming pared 3 bases from V and 1 base from J, leaving 17 bases between. CDR3 amino acids: CASSWGGRSGSYNEQFF. The CDR3, as DNA: TGTGCCAGCAGCTGGGGTGGGAGGAGCGGATCCTACAATGAGCAGTTCTTC.